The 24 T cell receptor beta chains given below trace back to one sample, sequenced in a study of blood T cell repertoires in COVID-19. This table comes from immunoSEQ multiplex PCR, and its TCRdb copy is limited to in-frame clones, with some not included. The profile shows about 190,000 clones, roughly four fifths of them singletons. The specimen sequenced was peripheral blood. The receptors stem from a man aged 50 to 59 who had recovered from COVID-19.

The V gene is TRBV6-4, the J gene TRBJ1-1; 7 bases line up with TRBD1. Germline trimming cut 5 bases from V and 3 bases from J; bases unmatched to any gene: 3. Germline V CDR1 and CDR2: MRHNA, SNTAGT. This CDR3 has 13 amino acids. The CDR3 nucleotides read TGTGCCAGCAGTCGGGACAGCTACACTGAAGCTTTCTTT. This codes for CASSRDSYTEAFF.

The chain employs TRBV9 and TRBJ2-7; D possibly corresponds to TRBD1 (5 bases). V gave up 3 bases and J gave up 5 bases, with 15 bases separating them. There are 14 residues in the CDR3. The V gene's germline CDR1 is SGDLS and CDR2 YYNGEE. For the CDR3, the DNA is TGTGCCAGCAGCGCATTTACAGGATGGGACGAGCAGTACTTC. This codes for CASSAFTGWDEQYF.

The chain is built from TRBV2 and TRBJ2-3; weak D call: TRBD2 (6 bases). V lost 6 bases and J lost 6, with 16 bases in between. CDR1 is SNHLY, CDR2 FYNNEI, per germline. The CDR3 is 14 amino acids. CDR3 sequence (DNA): TGTGCCAGCAGAGTGACTAGTTCTGTGGATACGCAGTATTTT. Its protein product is CASRVTSSVDTQYF.

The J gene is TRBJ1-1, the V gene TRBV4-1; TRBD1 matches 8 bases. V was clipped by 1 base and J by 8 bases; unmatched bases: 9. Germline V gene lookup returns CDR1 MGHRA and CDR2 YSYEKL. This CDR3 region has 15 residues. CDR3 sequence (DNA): TGCGCCAGCAGCCAAGTTTCGACAGGGGCCCGAGAAGCTTTCTTT. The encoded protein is CASSQVSTGAREAFF.

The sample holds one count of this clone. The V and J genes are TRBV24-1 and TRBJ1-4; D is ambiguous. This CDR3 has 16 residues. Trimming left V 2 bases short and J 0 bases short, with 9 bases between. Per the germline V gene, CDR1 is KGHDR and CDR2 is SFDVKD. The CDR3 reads CATSDSGFATNEKLFF. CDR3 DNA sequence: TGTGCCACCAGTGATTCCGGGTTTGCAACTAATGAAAAACTGTTTTTT.

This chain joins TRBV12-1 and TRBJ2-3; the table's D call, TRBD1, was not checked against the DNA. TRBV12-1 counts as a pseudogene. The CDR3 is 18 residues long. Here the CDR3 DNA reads TGTGCCAGCAGCTTTGCGGGGACATCCCCCCACGGGTCGGATACGCAGTATTTT. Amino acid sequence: CASSFAGTSPHGSDTQYF.

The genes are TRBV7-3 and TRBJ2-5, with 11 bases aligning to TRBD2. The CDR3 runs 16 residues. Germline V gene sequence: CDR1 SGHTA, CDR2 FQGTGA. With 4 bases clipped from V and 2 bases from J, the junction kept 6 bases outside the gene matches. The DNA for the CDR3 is TGTGCCAGCAGCTCAACCGGGACTAGCGGTCAAGAGACCCAGTACTTC. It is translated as CASSSTGTSGQETQYF.

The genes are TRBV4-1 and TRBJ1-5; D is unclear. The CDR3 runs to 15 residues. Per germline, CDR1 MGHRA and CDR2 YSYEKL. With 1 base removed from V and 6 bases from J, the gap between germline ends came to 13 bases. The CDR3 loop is CASSQVGQTRQPQHF. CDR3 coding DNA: TGCGCCAGCAGCCAAGTTGGGCAGACGCGTCAGCCCCAGCATTTT.

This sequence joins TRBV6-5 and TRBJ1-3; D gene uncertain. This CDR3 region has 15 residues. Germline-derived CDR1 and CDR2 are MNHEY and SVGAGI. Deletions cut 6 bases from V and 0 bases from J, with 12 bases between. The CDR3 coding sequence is TGTGCCAGCAGCCGGGGTCCTGACTCTGGAAACACCATATATTTT. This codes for CASSRGPDSGNTIYF.

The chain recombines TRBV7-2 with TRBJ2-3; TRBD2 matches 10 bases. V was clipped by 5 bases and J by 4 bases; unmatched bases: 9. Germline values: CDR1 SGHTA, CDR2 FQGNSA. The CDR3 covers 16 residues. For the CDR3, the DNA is TGTGCCAGCAGCAAGGGGAGCGGGAGGGGGGCAGATACGCAGTATTTT. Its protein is CASSKGSGRGADTQYF. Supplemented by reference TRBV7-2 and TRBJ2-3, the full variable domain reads GAGVSQSPSNKVTEKGKDVELRCDPISGHTALYWYRQSLGQGLEFLIYFQGNSAPDKSGLPSDRFSAERTGGSVSTLTIQRTQQEDSAVYLCASSKGSGRGADTQYFGPGTRLTVL.

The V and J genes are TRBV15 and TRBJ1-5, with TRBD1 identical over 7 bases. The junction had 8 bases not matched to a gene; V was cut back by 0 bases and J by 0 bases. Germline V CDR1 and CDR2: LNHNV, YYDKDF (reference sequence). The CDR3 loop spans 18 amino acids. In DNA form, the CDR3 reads TGTGCCACCAGCAGAGATTCAAATACAGGGGTTAGCAATCAGCCCCAGCATTTT. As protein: CATSRDSNTGVSNQPQHF. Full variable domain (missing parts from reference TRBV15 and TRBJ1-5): DAMVIQNPRYQVTQFGKPVTLSCSQTLNHNVMYWYQQKSSQAPKLLFHYYDKDFNNEADTPDNFQSRRPNTSFCFLDIRSPGLGDTAMYLCATSRDSNTGVSNQPQHFGDGTRLSIL.

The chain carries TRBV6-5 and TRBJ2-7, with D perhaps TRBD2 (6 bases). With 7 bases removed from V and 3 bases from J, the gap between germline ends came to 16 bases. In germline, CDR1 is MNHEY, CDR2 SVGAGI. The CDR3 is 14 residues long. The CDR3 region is CASKGLTENYEQYF. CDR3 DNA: TGTGCCAGCAAGGGACTCACGGAAAACTACGAGCAGTACTTC.

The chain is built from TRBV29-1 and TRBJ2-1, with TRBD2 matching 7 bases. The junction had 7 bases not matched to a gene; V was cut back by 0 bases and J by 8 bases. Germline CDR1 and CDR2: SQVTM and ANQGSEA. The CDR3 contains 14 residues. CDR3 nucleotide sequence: TGCAGCGTTGAAGAGGGGAGCGGGATCGATGAGCAGTTCTTC. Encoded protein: CSVEEGSGIDEQFF.

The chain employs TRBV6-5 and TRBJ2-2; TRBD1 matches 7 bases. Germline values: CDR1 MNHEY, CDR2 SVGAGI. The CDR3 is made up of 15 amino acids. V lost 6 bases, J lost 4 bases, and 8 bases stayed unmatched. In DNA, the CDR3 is TGTGCCAGCAGCCGAAGACAGGGCGGCACCGGGGAGCTGTTTTTT. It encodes CASSRRQGGTGELFF.

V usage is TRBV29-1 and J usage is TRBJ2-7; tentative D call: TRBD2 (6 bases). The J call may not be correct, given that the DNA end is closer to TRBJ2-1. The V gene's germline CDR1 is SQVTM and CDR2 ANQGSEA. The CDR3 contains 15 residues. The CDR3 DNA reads TGCAGCGTTGATACGGGAGAGGCGTCCTACAATGAGCAGTTCTTC. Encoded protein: CSVDTGEASYNEQFF.

The CDR3 nucleotides read TGTGCCAGCAGTGAACCACAGGGGACCCAAGTATGGACCCAGTACTTC. It is translated as CASSEPQGTQVWTQYF. The genes are TRBV6-1 and TRBJ2-5, with 7 bases aligning to TRBD1. The germline CDR1 and CDR2 sequences are MNHNS and SASEGT. This CDR3 has 16 amino acids. V was pared by 2 bases and J by 7 bases, with 13 bases of the junction left unmatched.

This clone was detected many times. CDR3 nucleotides: TGTGCCAGCAGTCCGCAACAGGGAGATGGGACAGATACGCAGTATTTT. Its protein product is CASSPQQGDGTDTQYF. The chain links TRBV27 to TRBJ2-3, with D tentatively TRBD1 (6 bases). With 5 bases removed from V and 3 bases from J, the gap between germline ends came to 18 bases. The CDR3 sequence is 16 residues long. The germline V gene encodes CDR1 MNHEY and CDR2 SMNVEV (reference sequence).

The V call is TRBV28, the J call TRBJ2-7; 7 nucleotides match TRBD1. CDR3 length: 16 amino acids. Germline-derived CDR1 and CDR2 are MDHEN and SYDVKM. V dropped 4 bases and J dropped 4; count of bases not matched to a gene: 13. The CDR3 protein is CASSSHGQARDYEQYF. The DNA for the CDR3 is TGTGCCAGCAGTTCGCATGGACAGGCCAGAGATTACGAGCAGTACTTC.

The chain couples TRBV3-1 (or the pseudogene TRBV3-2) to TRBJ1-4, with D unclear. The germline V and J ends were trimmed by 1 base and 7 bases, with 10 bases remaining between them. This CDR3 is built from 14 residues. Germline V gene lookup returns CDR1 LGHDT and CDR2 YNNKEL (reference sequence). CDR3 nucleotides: TGTGCCAGCAGCCAAGGGGGAAGCGGTGAAAAACTGTTTTTT. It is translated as CASSQGGSGEKLFF.

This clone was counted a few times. CDR3: CASSVADSNQPQHF. CDR3 DNA sequence: TGTGCCAGCAGCGTAGCAGATAGCAATCAGCCCCAGCATTTT. The gene calls are TRBV9 and TRBJ1-5, with D hard to call. This CDR3 has 14 residues. V gave up 0 bases and J gave up 0 bases, with 4 bases separating them. Germline CDR1 reads SGDLS; CDR2 reads YYNGEE.

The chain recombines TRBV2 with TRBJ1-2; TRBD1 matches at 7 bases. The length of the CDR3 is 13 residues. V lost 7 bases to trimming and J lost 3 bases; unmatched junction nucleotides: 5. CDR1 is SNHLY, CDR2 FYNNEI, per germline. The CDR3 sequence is CASNGQADYGYTF. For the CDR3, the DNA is TGTGCCAGCAATGGACAGGCTGACTATGGCTACACCTTC.

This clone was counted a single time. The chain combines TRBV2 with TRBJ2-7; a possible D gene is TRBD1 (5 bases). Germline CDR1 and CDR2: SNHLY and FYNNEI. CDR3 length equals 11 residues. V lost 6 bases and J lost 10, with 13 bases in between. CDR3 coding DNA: TGTGCCAGCAGACTTGAGAGGACACAGTACTTC. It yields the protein CASRLERTQYF.

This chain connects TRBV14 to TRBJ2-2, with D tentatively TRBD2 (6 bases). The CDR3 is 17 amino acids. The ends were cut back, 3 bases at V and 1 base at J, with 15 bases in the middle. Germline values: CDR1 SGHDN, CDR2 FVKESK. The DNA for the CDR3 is TGTGCCAGCAGCCACAACCTGGGGGGAATGAACACCGGGGAGCTGTTTTTT. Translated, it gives CASSHNLGGMNTGELFF. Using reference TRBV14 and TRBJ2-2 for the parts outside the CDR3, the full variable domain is EAGVTQFPSHSVIEKGQTVTLRCDPISGHDNLYWYRRVMGKEIKFLLHFVKESKQDESGMPNNRFLAERTGGTYSTLKVQPAELEDSGVYFCASSHNLGGMNTGELFFGEGSRLTVL.

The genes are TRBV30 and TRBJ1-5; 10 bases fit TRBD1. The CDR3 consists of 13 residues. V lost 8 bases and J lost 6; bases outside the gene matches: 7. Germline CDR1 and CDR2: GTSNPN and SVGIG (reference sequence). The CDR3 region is CAVETGGGQPQHF. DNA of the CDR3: TGTGCCGTAGAGACAGGGGGCGGTCAGCCCCAGCATTTT. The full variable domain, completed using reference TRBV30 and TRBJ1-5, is SQTIHQWPATLVQPVGSPLSLECTVEGTSNPNLYWYRQAAGRGLQLLFYSVGIGQISSEVPQNLSASRPQDRQFILSSKKLLLSDSGFYLCAVETGGGQPQHFGDGTRLSIL.